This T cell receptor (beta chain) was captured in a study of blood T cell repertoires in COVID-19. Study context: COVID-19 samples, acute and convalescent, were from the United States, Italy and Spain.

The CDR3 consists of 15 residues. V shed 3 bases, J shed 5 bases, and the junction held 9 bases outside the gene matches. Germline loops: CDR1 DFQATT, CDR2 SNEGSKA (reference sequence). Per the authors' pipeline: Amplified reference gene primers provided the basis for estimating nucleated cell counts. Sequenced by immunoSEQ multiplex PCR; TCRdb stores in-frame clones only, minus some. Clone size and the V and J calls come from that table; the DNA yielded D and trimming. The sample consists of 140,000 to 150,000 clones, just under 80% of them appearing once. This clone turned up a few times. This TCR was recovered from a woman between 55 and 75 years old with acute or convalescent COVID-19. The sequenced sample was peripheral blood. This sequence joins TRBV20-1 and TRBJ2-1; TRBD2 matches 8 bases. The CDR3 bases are TGCAGTGCTAGTGGATTTCGGCGGGGGGACAATGAGCAGTTCTTC. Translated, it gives CSASGFRRGDNEQFF.